This T cell receptor beta chain was obtained from a study of T cell responses to AZD1222 COVID-19 vaccine. The CDR3 length is 13 residues. In germline, CDR1 is LGHNA, CDR2 YSLEER. V was trimmed by 8 bases and J by 1 base, leaving 8 bases between them. Assay: immunoSEQ multiplex PCR; the TCRdb copy retains only in-frame clones and omits some. The sample lists around 150,000 clones; 90% to 95% were seen once. This clonotype was sampled from an adult in good health. The chain joins TRBV4-3 to TRBJ2-2; D is unresolved. This sample comprised peripheral blood, obtained on day 0 of AZD1222 vaccination. CDR3 DNA: TGCGCCAGCCAAGGCGGGAACACCGGGGAGCTGTTTTTT. Translation: CASQGGNTGELFF.